This T cell receptor beta chain was captured by sequencing in a study of monozygotic twins with inflammatory bowel disease. TCRdb reprocessed the 5' RACE reads and reports one entry per CDR3 protein, with no DNA. This sample carries 200,000 to 250,000 distinct CDR3 sequences, with around 1.5% going to the ten biggest clones. This CDR3 comprises 14 residues. Germline V gives CDR1 WSHSY, CDR2 SAAADI. This sequence joins TRBV10-2 and TRBJ2-7; TCRdb gives TRBD2 as the D gene, but with no DNA this cannot be confirmed. The source material was blood. The clonotype originates from a human donor with ulcerative colitis or Crohn's disease, or a healthy co-twin of an affected twin (not recorded which). This CDR3 is CASSERAEPYEQYF.